One sample yielded the 27 T cell receptor beta chains listed below, sequenced in a study of blood T cell repertoires in COVID-19 (dated by TCRdb to 2020 to 2021). The receptor library was made with the immunoSEQ multiplex PCR assay. Imported from immuneACCESS, the table was reduced by TCRdb to in-frame sequences with V and J called. These copies leave out some clones; in studies compared against another copy, an unresolved V gene accounts for under half, and the cause of the remainder is not known. The sample table shows a few hundred thousand clones, and around 87% are seen once. The top ten constitute more than 6.5% of the sample. The specimen was peripheral blood. These receptors were taken from a woman in her seventies with active or convalescent COVID-19.

V usage is TRBV19 and J usage is TRBJ1-1, with D unclear. The V and J ends lost 9 bases and 0 bases respectively, with 11 bases between them. The germline gives CDR1 LNHDA, CDR2 SQIVND (reference sequence). This CDR3 comprises 13 residues. The CDR3 nucleotides read TGTGCCAGCCACCAACCTATGAACACTGAAGCTTTCTTT. It codes for CASHQPMNTEAFF.

The genes are TRBV10-1 and TRBJ1-1; D is uncertain. With 2 bases removed from V and 1 base from J, the gap between germline ends came to 8 bases. Germline V gene sequence: CDR1 WNHNN, CDR2 SYGVQD (reference sequence). The CDR3 is made up of 14 amino acids. In DNA, the CDR3 is TGCGCCAGCAGTGAGACAAGGAGGAACACTGAAGCTTTCTTT. Protein product: CASSETRRNTEAFF.

This clone was counted once. The CDR3 DNA reads as TGTGCCAGCTCCAAACAGGGGGGAGATTCACCCCTCCACTTT. The encoded protein is CASSKQGGDSPLHF. J is TRBJ1-6 and V is TRBV18; the match to TRBD1 covers 8 bases. The CDR3 loop spans 14 amino acids. The junction had 6 bases not matched to a gene; V was cut back by 6 bases and J by 8 bases. CDR1 and CDR2 from the germline V gene are KGHSH and LQKENI.

V and J are TRBV7-9 and TRBJ2-7, with 10 positions matching TRBD1. This CDR3 spans 15 amino acids. The V gene end was trimmed by 2 bases and the J gene end by 4 bases; junction bases not matched to a gene: 5. CDR1 is SEHNR, CDR2 FQNEAQ, per germline (reference sequence). The CDR3 coding sequence is TGTGCCAGCAGCTTACGTCCGGGACAGGGGTACGAGCAGTACTTC. This sequence encodes CASSLRPGQGYEQYF.

The rearrangement joins TRBV2 to TRBJ2-4; 7 nucleotides match TRBD2. The CDR3 runs to 14 residues. Germline-derived CDR1 and CDR2 are SNHLY and FYNNEI. The V segment lost 7 bases and the J segment 6 bases; nucleotides outside the gene matches: 9. The CDR3 sequence: CASTREALGNIQYF. As DNA, the CDR3 is TGTGCCAGCACCCGGGAGGCTCTAGGAAACATTCAGTACTTC.

J is TRBJ1-2 and V is TRBV6-2 or TRBV6-3; TRBD1 agrees at 7 bases. V shed 7 bases, J shed 2 bases, and the junction held 4 bases outside the gene matches. This CDR3 is 13 amino acids long. Looked up from germline, CDR1 is MNHEY and CDR2 is SVGEGT. The CDR3 DNA is TGTGCCAGCACCCCCAGGGGGAACTATGGCTACACCTTC. Its protein product is CASTPRGNYGYTF.

The CDR3 spells CASGDPGQGNIQYF. CDR3 DNA: TGCGCCAGCGGGGACCCGGGACAGGGAAACATTCAGTACTTC. The chain is built from TRBV4-3 and TRBJ2-4; 9 nucleotides match TRBD1. The germline V gene encodes CDR1 LGHNA and CDR2 YSLEER. The CDR3 contains 14 residues. V shed 8 bases, J shed 6 bases, and the junction held 8 bases outside the gene matches.

The rearrangement links TRBV6-2 or TRBV6-3 to TRBJ1-1; possibly TRBD1 for D (5 bases). Trimming pared 2 bases from V and 3 bases from J, leaving 7 bases between. The CDR3 spans 13 residues. Germline CDR1 MNHEY, CDR2 SVGEGT. CDR3 bases: TGTGCCAGCAGTTACAGGGGTCACACTGAAGCTTTCTTT. The encoded protein is CASSYRGHTEAFF.

This clone was observed a few times. The gene calls are TRBV10-2 and TRBJ1-5; 10 bases are shared with TRBD1. Germline V gene sequence: CDR1 WSHSY, CDR2 SAAADI. The V segment lost 6 bases and the J segment 3 bases; nucleotides outside the gene matches: 5. There are 15 residues in the CDR3. This chain's CDR3 is CASSDRGRVNQPQHF. The CDR3 DNA is TGCGCCAGCAGCGACAGGGGGCGGGTCAATCAGCCCCAGCATTTT.

The chain has TRBV5-1 and TRBJ2-1, with D possibly matching TRBD1 (5 bases). Per the germline V gene, CDR1 is SGHRS and CDR2 is YFSETQ. V dropped 3 bases and J dropped 6 bases, with 10 bases sitting between them. The CDR3 spans 13 residues. The CDR3 sequence is CASSSPDSNEQFF. CDR3 nucleotides: TGCGCCAGCAGCTCCCCTGACAGCAATGAGCAGTTCTTC.

This chain joins TRBV6-4 and TRBJ2-2; tentatively, D is TRBD2 (6 bases). The CDR3 is made up of 13 amino acids. Trimming removed 5 bases at V and 4 bases at J, with 8 bases between. Germline V lookup: CDR1 MRHNA, CDR2 SNTAGT. The CDR3 region is CASSRAGTGELFF. CDR3 nucleotide sequence: TGTGCCAGCAGTCGAGCGGGCACCGGGGAGCTGTTTTTT.

The chain joins TRBV2 to TRBJ2-5; 13 bases match TRBD2. This CDR3 region has 15 residues. From germline, CDR1 is SNHLY and CDR2 FYNNEI. Trimming at V came to 4 bases and at J to 6 bases, leaving 5 bases not matched to a gene. The CDR3 here is CASSVRLAGGKTQYF. Here the CDR3 DNA reads TGTGCCAGCAGTGTTAGACTAGCGGGGGGAAAGACCCAGTACTTC.

This chain connects TRBV7-2 to TRBJ2-3; possibly TRBD1 for D (7 bases). The germline CDR1 and CDR2 sequences are SGHTA and FQGNSA. The ends were cut back, 5 bases at V and 5 bases at J, with 14 bases in the middle. The CDR3 is made up of 14 amino acids. The CDR3 region is CASSPRGAGDTQYF. Here the CDR3 DNA reads TGTGCCAGCAGCCCCAGGGGGGCGGGAGATACGCAGTATTTT.

The chain is built from TRBV5-1 and TRBJ1-4; 7 nucleotides line up with TRBD1. CDR3 size: 15 residues. The V and J ends lost 4 bases and 0 bases, in that order; junction bases with no gene match: 3. Germline V lookup: CDR1 SGHRS, CDR2 YFSETQ. The CDR3 nucleotides are TGCGCCAGCAGCCCGGGGACAGCAACTAATGAAAAACTGTTTTTT. The encoded protein is CASSPGTATNEKLFF.

The chain is built from TRBV19 and TRBJ1-6; TRBD1 might be the D (6 bases). The length of the CDR3 is 16 residues. Germline V gene sequence: CDR1 LNHDA, CDR2 SQIVND (reference sequence). V was cut by 3 bases and J by 8 bases, with 17 bases left in between. As DNA, the CDR3 is TGTGCCAGTAGTATTCGTACAGGGAGTGGGGATTCACCCCTCCACTTT. It encodes CASSIRTGSGDSPLHF.

The gene calls are TRBV6-2 or TRBV6-3 and TRBJ2-7, with D perhaps TRBD1 (5 bases). CDR1 is MNHEY, CDR2 SVGEGT, per germline. Deletions cut 4 bases from V and 2 bases from J, with 15 bases between. The CDR3 length is 15 residues. This CDR3 is CASSWAGRETYEQYF. Written as DNA, the CDR3 is TGTGCCAGCAGTTGGGCCGGCAGGGAAACCTACGAGCAGTACTTC.

CDR3 in amino acids: CASKAGGLTDTQYF. Here the CDR3 DNA reads TGTGCCAGCAAAGCGGGGGGGCTCACAGATACGCAGTATTTT. This rearrangement joins TRBV6-4 to TRBJ2-3; TRBD2 aligns across 10 bases. The CDR3 runs 14 residues. The trim removed 7 bases at V and 2 bases at J, leaving 3 bases unmatched. Germline V gives CDR1 MRHNA, CDR2 SNTAGT.

V usage is TRBV6-6 and J usage is TRBJ2-7; possible D gene TRBD2, 6 bases. The CDR3 covers 13 residues. Trimming cost V 5 bases and J 9 bases, with 17 bases left between them. Looked up from germline, CDR1 is MNHNY and CDR2 is SVGAGI (reference sequence). The CDR3 DNA reads TGTGCCAGCAGTCCCCCCGGCGGGGTAGGGCAGTACTTC. Its protein is CASSPPGGVGQYF.

The gene calls are TRBV5-6 and TRBJ1-5; 7 positions match TRBD1. Losses at the gene ends were 1 base for V and 5 bases for J; bases not matched to a gene: 9. The CDR3 consists of 16 residues. Germline lookup yields CDR1 SGHDT and CDR2 YYEEEE. CDR3 DNA sequence: TGTGCCAGCAGCTTGTCGGGGACAGCCCCTTATCAGCCCCAGCATTTT. Protein product: CASSLSGTAPYQPQHF.

V is TRBV9 and J is TRBJ2-5; the D gene is possibly TRBD1 (7 bases). The CDR3 sequence is 15 residues long. The germline V gene encodes CDR1 SGDLS and CDR2 YYNGEE. Between the trimmed V and J ends, which lost 0 bases and 2 bases, there was a span of 11 bases. CDR3 nucleotide sequence: TGTGCCAGCAGCGTAGACGGGGGACAGCAAGAGACCCAGTACTTC. Encoded protein: CASSVDGGQQETQYF.

The chain employs TRBV7-8 and TRBJ1-3, with D perhaps TRBD1 (5 bases). The CDR3 contains 15 residues. Germline V gene lookup returns CDR1 SGHVS and CDR2 FQNEAQ. Trimming removed 8 bases at V and 0 bases at J, with 14 bases between. The CDR3 spells CASSRTGISGNTIYF. The CDR3 nucleotides read TGTGCCAGCTCGAGAACAGGAATCTCTGGAAACACCATATATTTT.

This clone was observed once. This chain joins TRBV7-8 and TRBJ2-2, with 7 bases identical to TRBD2. The germline V gene has CDR1 SGHVS and CDR2 FQNEAQ. After removal of 6 bases from V and 4 bases from J, the junction contained 11 bases not matched to a gene. The CDR3 has 16 residues. The CDR3 DNA follows: TGTGCCAGCAGACACCGGGGAGGGTATGGCACCGGGGAGCTGTTTTTT. This gives the protein CASRHRGGYGTGELFF.

This sequence joins TRBV10-3 and TRBJ1-1, with a possible D match to TRBD1 (6 bases). This CDR3 comprises 16 residues. The germline V and J ends were trimmed by 3 bases and 4 bases, with 18 bases remaining between them. Per the germline V gene, CDR1 is ENHRY and CDR2 is SYGVKD. In DNA form, the CDR3 reads TGTGCCATCAGTGATGGGGGGGCAGGGGAGAGCACTGAAGCTTTCTTT. Protein product: CAISDGGAGESTEAFF.

This clone occurred a few times. The chain recombines TRBV19 with TRBJ1-1; weak D call: TRBD1 (5 bases). The CDR3 has 17 amino acids. The ends were cut back, 5 bases at V and 2 bases at J, with 21 bases in the middle. The V gene's germline CDR1 is LNHDA and CDR2 SQIVND (reference sequence). The CDR3 here is CASSLATLRGYNTEAFF. In nucleotides, the CDR3 is TGTGCCAGTAGTCTGGCCACCCTAAGGGGATATAACACTGAAGCTTTCTTT.

CDR3 sequence: CASSIGVGPRGELFF. The DNA for the CDR3 is TGTGCCAGTAGTATAGGTGTCGGCCCCAGGGGGGAGCTGTTTTTT. This sequence joins TRBV19 and TRBJ2-2; D gene uncertain. Looked up from germline, CDR1 is LNHDA and CDR2 is SQIVND (reference sequence). CDR3 length equals 15 residues. V was trimmed by 1 base and J by 8 bases, leaving 14 bases between them. Full variable domain (remainder filled in from reference TRBV19 and TRBJ2-2): DGGITQSPKYLFRKEGQNVTLSCEQNLNHDAMYWYRQDPGQGLRLIYYSQIVNDFQKGDIAEGYSVSREKKESFPLTVTSAQKNPTAFYLCASSIGVGPRGELFFGEGSRLTVL.

The genes are TRBV25-1 and TRBJ1-3; 8 bases line up with TRBD1. J gave up 2 bases and V 4 bases, and 4 bases lay outside the gene matches. CDR1 and CDR2 from the germline V gene are MGHDK and SYGVNS. This CDR3 region has 15 residues. This chain's CDR3 is CASSGLTGAGNTIYF. The CDR3 DNA sequence: TGTGCCAGCAGTGGACTGACAGGGGCTGGAAACACCATATATTTT.

The chain employs TRBV11-1 and TRBJ2-3, with 8 bases matching TRBD2. J lost 0 bases, V lost 4 bases, and 6 bases had no gene match. Germline V CDR1 and CDR2: SGHAT, FQDESV (reference sequence). CDR3 length: 16 residues. The CDR3: CASSYGTSSSTDTQYF. The CDR3 DNA reads TGTGCCAGCAGCTACGGGACTAGTTCTAGCACAGATACGCAGTATTTT.